In its sample, the clone carrying this TCR beta chain was seen many times. Antigen unknown. The data belong to a study of metastatic and nonmetastatic thyroid tumors. In the study overall: For malignant and benign thyroid patients, tumor or nodule tissue and blood were the sources whose repertoires were compared. Study results and limitations: Within blood and tumor, benign nodules reportedly had significantly lower TCR beta diversity than malignant thyroid tumors did.

Until they underwent thyroid surgery, no patient had received any treatment. This CDR3 comprises 15 residues. The ends lost 0 bases at V and 4 bases at J; junction bases unmatched: 3. Germline-derived CDR1 and CDR2 are LGHDT and YNNKEL (reference sequence). Authors' analysis steps: Researchers built a distant-metastasis classifier for papillary thyroid cancer that drew on CDR3 differences across clinicopathological groups. TCRdb re-called the PCR reads with MiXCR. The V and J calls and clone size come from TCRdb's table, not from the authors' own analysis. This table has 25,000 to 30,000 clones, 20% to 30% appearing once.

The V call is TRBV3-1, the J call TRBJ2-5; TRBD1 matches 9 bases. The sample taken for sequencing was blood. The TCR sequence derives from a female donor with papillary thyroid cancer or a benign thyroid nodule (not recorded which). Some clones in this sample may be carry-over from other donors' samples. CDR3 in amino acids: CASSQEGQGRETQYF. CDR3 bases: TGTGCCAGCAGCCAAGAGGGACAGGGACGAGAGACCCAGTACTTC.